A selection of T cell receptor beta chains follows, all from one sample in a study of regulatory T cells in long-lasting Graves disease. Via MiXCR, TCRdb re-called the multiplex PCR reads, giving one row per CDR3 protein. There are roughly 500,000 distinct CDR3 sequences in the sample; roughly 13% occur only once, and roughly a tenth lies in the top ten. The same data also went into a second study, on T cells in Graves' hyperthyroidism and ophthalmopathy.

Sequencing was performed on peripheral blood mononuclear cells (PBMCs), taken at new diagnosis, from a patient treated with antithyroid drugs. These TCRs come from a young man with Graves disease. CDR3s include the opening cysteine and the closing phenylalanine or tryptophan. D genes are given only for firm matches. Some rows mark clone size as missing; the rest say once, few, many or name a class of expanded clone.

v_call	j_call	d_call	clone_size	cdr3_aa	cdr3_nt
TRBV12-3/TRBV12-4	TRBJ2-1	TRBD2	-	CASRAGTSGIDEQFF	TGTGCCTCGCGGGCAGGGACTAGCGGGATTGATGAGCAGTTCTTC
TRBV6-6	TRBJ1-2	-	many	CASSYSTGQRGYGYTF	TGTGCCAGCAGTTACTCGACAGGCCAGAGAGGCTATGGCTACACCTTC
TRBV29-1	TRBJ2-1	-	many	CSVPTSTNEQFF	TGCAGCGTTCCGACTAGTACCAATGAGCAGTTCTTC
TRBV20-1	TRBJ2-6	-	many	CSAKDRSGANVLTF	TGCAGTGCTAAGGACAGATCTGGGGCCAACGTCCTGACTTTC
TRBV29-1	TRBJ2-5	TRBD2	few	CSVDGAGAETQYF	TGCAGCGTTGACGGAGCGGGGGCAGAGACCCAGTACTTC
TRBV6-1	TRBJ1-4	-	many	CASSEQDATNEKLFF	TGTGCCAGCAGTGAGCAAGATGCAACTAATGAAAAACTGTTTTTT
TRBV2	TRBJ2-7	TRBD1	many	CASRGTGGVGEQYF	TGTGCCAGCAGAGGGACAGGGGGGGTAGGCGAGCAGTACTTC
TRBV20-1	TRBJ1-5	-	many	CSARAPNQPQHF	TGCAGTGCTAGGGCCCCGAATCAGCCCCAGCATTTT
TRBV2	TRBJ2-5	-	many	CAGRGEGVTQYF	TGTGCCGGAAGGGGGGAGGGGGTGACCCAGTACTTC
TRBV6-5	TRBJ1-2	-	few	CASSYSEGGGNYGYTF	TGTGCCAGCAGTTACTCGGAAGGGGGTGGAAACTATGGCTACACCTTC
TRBV5-5	TRBJ2-5	TRBD2	many	CASSNQQGGGTQYF	TGTGCCAGCAGCAACCAGCAGGGCGGGGGGACCCAGTACTTC
TRBV12-5	TRBJ1-5	TRBD1	many	CASGPPGGQRPQHF	TGTGCTAGTGGTCCCCCAGGGGGCCAGAGACCCCAGCATTTT
TRBV2	TRBJ1-5	-	many	CASSPDTPIYSNQPQHF	TGTGCCAGCAGCCCGGACACGCCGATTTATAGCAATCAGCCCCAGCATTTT
TRBV7-2	TRBJ2-2	TRBD2	-	CASRKAGGSTGELFF	TGTGCCAGCAGGAAGGCGGGAGGTTCCACCGGGGAGCTGTTTTTT
TRBV27	TRBJ2-5	TRBD1	-	CASAPDRGRETQYF	TGTGCCAGCGCCCCGGACAGGGGACGGGAGACCCAGTACTTC
TRBV20-1	TRBJ2-7	TRBD2	-	CSAVLAGTGEQYF	TGCAGTGCCGTACTAGCGGGAACGGGGGAGCAGTACTTC
TRBV13	TRBJ1-2	-	many	CASSPRRGSHYGYTF	TGTGCCAGCAGCCCACGTCGGGGGAGTCACTATGGCTACACCTTC
TRBV7-8	TRBJ1-1	TRBD1	many	CASSFRGGPAFF	TGTGCCAGCAGCTTTCGAGGGGGCCCCGCTTTCTTT
TRBV6-1	TRBJ2-3	-	many	CASSPWTPPSTDTQYF	TGTGCCAGCAGTCCCTGGACTCCACCTAGCACAGATACGCAGTATTTT
TRBV15	TRBJ2-6	-	many	CATSRERGAGANVLTF	TGTGCCACCAGCAGAGAGCGGGGAGCAGGGGCCAACGTCCTGACTTTC
TRBV27	TRBJ2-7	-	many	CASSFGGNPSYEQYF	TGTGCCAGCAGTTTTGGCGGGAACCCTTCCTACGAGCAGTACTTC
TRBV15	TRBJ2-4	TRBD2	few	CATSREGAGAVKAKNIQYF	TGTGCCACCAGCAGAGAGGGTGCGGGAGCGGTAAAGGCCAAAAACATTCAGTACTTC
TRBV3-1	TRBJ1-3	-	many	CASSGILGGNTIYF	TGTGCCAGCAGCGGGATTCTCGGGGGGAACACCATATATTTT
TRBV9	TRBJ2-3	TRBD2	-	CASSVAGLASFADTQYF	TGTGCCAGCAGCGTTGCAGGACTAGCTTCTTTCGCAGATACGCAGTATTTT
TRBV10-3	TRBJ2-3	TRBD2	many	CAISETRLAVALGRSPDTQYF	TGTGCCATCAGTGAGACCAGACTAGCAGTGGCACTAGGGAGGAGTCCAGATACGCAGTATTTT
TRBV20-1	TRBJ2-7	TRBD2	many	CSALHSGNYEQYF	TGCAGTGCCCTACATAGCGGGAACTACGAGCAGTACTTC
TRBV19	TRBJ2-7	-	many	CASAARDTYEQYF	TGTGCCAGCGCCGCCCGGGACACCTACGAGCAGTACTTC
TRBV19	TRBJ2-7	-	few	CASSEQSRVSSYEQYF	TGTGCCAGTAGCGAGCAGAGCAGGGTTAGCTCCTACGAGCAGTACTTC
TRBV7-8	TRBJ2-1	-	many	CASSRGRDAFNEQFF	TGTGCCAGCAGCCGAGGCAGGGACGCCTTCAATGAGCAGTTCTTC
TRBV7-9	TRBJ2-7	TRBD2	-	CASSLSVGGLAGYEQYF	TGTGCCAGCAGCTTATCGGTGGGGGGACTAGCGGGATACGAGCAGTACTTC
TRBV30	TRBJ2-1	TRBD2	many	CAWSPGGDNEQFF	TGTGCCTGGAGTCCGGGAGGTGACAATGAGCAGTTCTTC
TRBV20-1	TRBJ2-1	TRBD2	-	CSARTSGSFNEQFF	TGCAGTGCCCGGACTAGCGGGAGTTTCAATGAGCAGTTCTTC
TRBV7-2	TRBJ2-5	TRBD1	many	CASSLAESYRGRETQYF	TGTGCCAGCAGCTTAGCCGAATCTTACAGGGGAAGGGAGACCCAGTACTTC
TRBV19	TRBJ1-2	-	few	CASSTRDNLYGYTF	TGTGCCAGTAGTACAAGGGACAATCTCTATGGCTACACCTTC
TRBV15	TRBJ2-3	TRBD2	few	CATSSQTSGSTDTQYF	TGTGCCACCAGCAGTCAGACTAGCGGGAGCACAGATACGCAGTATTTT
TRBV3-1	TRBJ1-1	TRBD1	-	CASSQASGGTEAFF	TGTGCCAGCAGCCAGGCCTCAGGGGGCACTGAAGCTTTCTTT
TRBV12-3/TRBV12-4	TRBJ2-4	-	many	CASSDRPSATQYF	TGTGCCAGCAGCGACAGGCCCTCGGCCACTCAGTACTTC
TRBV4-2	TRBJ2-1	TRBD2	few	CASSASGSSNEQFF	TGTGCCAGTTCCGCCAGCGGGAGTTCAAATGAGCAGTTCTTC
TRBV2	TRBJ2-3	-	many	CASSVTDTDTQYF	TGTGCCAGCAGTGTCACAGACACAGATACGCAGTATTTT
TRBV20-1	TRBJ2-2	TRBD2	few	CSASPGTSRAGELFF	TGCAGTGCTAGTCCCGGGACTAGCCGGGCCGGGGAGCTGTTTTTT
TRBV5-1	TRBJ2-3	TRBD2	-	CASSAAGAGGQTITDTQYF	TGTGCCAGCAGCGCCGCGGGAGCGGGAGGACAAACTATCACAGATACGCAGTATTTT
TRBV6-5	TRBJ1-3	-	-	CASSYGGTGNTIYF	TGTGCCAGCAGTTACGGGGGTACTGGAAACACCATATATTTT
TRBV11-1	TRBJ1-1	TRBD1	many	CASSPGQGHTEAFF	TGTGCCAGCAGCCCTGGACAGGGTCATACTGAAGCTTTCTTT
TRBV20-1	TRBJ2-1	-	few	CSAREWGDEQFF	TGCAGTGCTAGAGAGTGGGGGGATGAGCAGTTCTTC
TRBV13	TRBJ2-2	-	many	CASSFLGYTGELFF	TGTGCCAGCAGCTTTCTAGGCTACACCGGGGAGCTGTTTTTT
TRBV9	TRBJ1-5	-	few	CASSVGGINQPQHF	TGTGCCAGCAGCGTAGGGGGCATCAATCAGCCCCAGCATTTT
TRBV11-2	TRBJ1-5	-	few	CASSLGTAGNQPQHF	TGTGCCAGCAGCTTAGGGACAGCAGGCAATCAGCCCCAGCATTTT
TRBV10-1	TRBJ2-1	TRBD2	-	CASSEGTSGRAGSTNEQFF	TGCGCCAGCAGTGAGGGGACTAGCGGGAGGGCCGGTTCCACCAATGAGCAGTTCTTC
TRBV10-3	TRBJ1-2	-	few	CAISGSKYGGVDGYTF	TGTGCCATCAGTGGGTCGAAATACGGAGGTGTCGATGGCTACACCTTC
TRBV20-1	TRBJ1-1	-	many	CSARGGAANTEAFF	TGCAGTGCTAGAGGTGGGGCGGCAAACACTGAAGCTTTCTTT
TRBV20-1	TRBJ2-1	TRBD1	-	CSANRGNEQFF	TGCAGTGCGAACAGGGGCAATGAGCAGTTCTTC
TRBV20-1	TRBJ2-1	TRBD2	few	CSAARLAGYNEQFF	TGCAGTGCCGCCCGGCTAGCGGGGTACAATGAGCAGTTCTTC
TRBV6-1	TRBJ2-2	TRBD1	many	CASSPPGQGAHPNTGELFF	TGTGCCAGCAGTCCCCCGGGACAGGGGGCGCATCCGAACACCGGGGAGCTGTTTTTT